This TCR beta chain was identified in a study of OX40 agonist ivuxolimab in advanced cancers. Looking at the study overall: Every 2 weeks, patients received ivuxolimab intravenously, dosed at 0.01 to 10 mg/kg. Study-wide points: Nonresponders included some who also had low normalized T-cell clonal expansion. The study found that CD8+ T cells averaged more expanded clones than CD4+. With doses of 0.1-3.0 mg/kg, partial responders showed among the lowest clonal expansion.

A word on this clone: Its specificity is unknown.

Trimming shortened V by 4 bases and J by 2 bases, and 12 bases separated the two germline ends. This CDR3 spans 15 amino acids. Germline lookup yields CDR1 KGHSH and CDR2 LQKENI. The repertoire was sequenced with immunoSEQ multiplex PCR; TCRdb's copy has only in-frame clones and lacks some. The sample includes approximately 50,000 clones, around 85% of them seen just once. Sequencing was performed on CD4+ or CD8+ T cells sorted from blood, taken in a trial of the OX40 agonist ivuxolimab. The receptor comes from an adult with an advanced solid tumor such as melanoma, head and neck, liver or kidney cancer. This sequence joins TRBV18 and TRBJ1-5, with D perhaps matching TRBD1 (5 bases). In nucleotides, the CDR3 is TGTGCCAGCTCACTTGGACGGGGGGGCAATCAGCCCCAGCATTTT. Amino acid sequence: CASSLGRGGNQPQHF.